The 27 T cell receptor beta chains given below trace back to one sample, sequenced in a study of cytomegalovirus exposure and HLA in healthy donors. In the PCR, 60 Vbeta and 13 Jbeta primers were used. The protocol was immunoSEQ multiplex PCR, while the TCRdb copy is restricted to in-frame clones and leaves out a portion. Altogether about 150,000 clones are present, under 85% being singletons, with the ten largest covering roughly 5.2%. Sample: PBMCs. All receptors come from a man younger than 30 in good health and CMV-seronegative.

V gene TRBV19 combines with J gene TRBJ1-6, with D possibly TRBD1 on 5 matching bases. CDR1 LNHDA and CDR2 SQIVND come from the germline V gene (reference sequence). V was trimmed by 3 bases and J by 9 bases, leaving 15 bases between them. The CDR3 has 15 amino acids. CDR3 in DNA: TGTGCCAGTAGTATCGGGCAGGGATCTCGTTCACCCCTCCACTTT. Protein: CASSIGQGSRSPLHF.

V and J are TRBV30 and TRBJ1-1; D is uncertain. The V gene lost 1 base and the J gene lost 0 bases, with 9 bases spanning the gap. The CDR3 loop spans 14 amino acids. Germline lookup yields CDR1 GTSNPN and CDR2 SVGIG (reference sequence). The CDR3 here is CAWSGRGLNTEAFF. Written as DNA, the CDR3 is TGTGCCTGGAGTGGACGGGGATTGAACACTGAAGCTTTCTTT.

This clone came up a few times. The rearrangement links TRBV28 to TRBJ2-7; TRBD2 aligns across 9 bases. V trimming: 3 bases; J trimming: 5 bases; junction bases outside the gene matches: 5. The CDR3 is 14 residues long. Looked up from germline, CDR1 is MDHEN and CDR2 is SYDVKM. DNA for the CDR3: TGTGCCAGCAGTTTGAGTAGCGGGAGTGACGAGCAGTACTTC. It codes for CASSLSSGSDEQYF.

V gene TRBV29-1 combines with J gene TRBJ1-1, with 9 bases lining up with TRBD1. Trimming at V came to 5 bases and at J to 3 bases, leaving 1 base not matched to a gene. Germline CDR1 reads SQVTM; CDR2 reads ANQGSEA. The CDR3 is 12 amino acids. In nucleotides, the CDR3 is TGCAGCGTTTGGACAGGGGACACTGAAGCTTTCTTT. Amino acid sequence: CSVWTGDTEAFF.

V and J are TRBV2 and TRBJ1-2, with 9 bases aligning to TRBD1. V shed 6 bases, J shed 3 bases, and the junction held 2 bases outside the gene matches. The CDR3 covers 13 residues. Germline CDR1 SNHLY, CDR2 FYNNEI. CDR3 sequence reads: CASRGDRDYGYTF. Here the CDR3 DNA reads TGTGCCAGCAGAGGGGACAGGGACTATGGCTACACCTTC.

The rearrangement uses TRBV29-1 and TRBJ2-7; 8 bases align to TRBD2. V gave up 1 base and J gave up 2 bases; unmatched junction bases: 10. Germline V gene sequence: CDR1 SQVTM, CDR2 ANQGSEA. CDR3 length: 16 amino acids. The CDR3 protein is CSVEGGRGSGAYEQYF. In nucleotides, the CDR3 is TGCAGCGTTGAAGGGGGCCGGGGTAGCGGGGCCTACGAGCAGTACTTC.

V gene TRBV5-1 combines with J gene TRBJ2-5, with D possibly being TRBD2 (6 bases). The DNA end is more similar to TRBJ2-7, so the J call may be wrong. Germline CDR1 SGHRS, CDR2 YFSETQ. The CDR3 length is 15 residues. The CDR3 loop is CASSLQAGRLYEQYF. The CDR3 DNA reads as TGCGCCAGCAGCTTGCAGGCGGGACGTTTGTACGAGCAGTACTTC.

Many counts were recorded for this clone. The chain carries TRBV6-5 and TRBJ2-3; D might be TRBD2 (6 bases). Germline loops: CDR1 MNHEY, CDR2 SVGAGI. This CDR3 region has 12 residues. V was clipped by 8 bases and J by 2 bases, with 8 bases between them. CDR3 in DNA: TGTGCCAGCGCTAGCGACACAGATACGCAGTATTTT. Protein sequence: CASASDTDTQYF.

The CDR3 DNA is TGTGCCGCCAACGCCGGGACAGGCGGTTACGAGCAGTACTTC. Protein sequence: CAANAGTGGYEQYF. The J gene is TRBJ2-7, the V gene TRBV6-6, with 8 bases fitting TRBD1. V was pared by 11 bases and J by 4 bases, with 13 bases of the junction left unmatched. This CDR3 region has 14 residues. Germline CDR1 MNHNY, CDR2 SVGAGI (reference sequence).

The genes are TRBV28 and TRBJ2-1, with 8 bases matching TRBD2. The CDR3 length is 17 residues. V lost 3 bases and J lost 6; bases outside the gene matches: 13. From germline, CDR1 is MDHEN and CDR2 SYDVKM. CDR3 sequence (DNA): TGTGCCAGCAGTTTCTTTAAAGGGATAGCGGGACTCAATGAGCAGTTCTTC. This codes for CASSFFKGIAGLNEQFF. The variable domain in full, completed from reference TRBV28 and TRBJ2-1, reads DVKVTQSSRYLVKRTGEKVFLECVQDMDHENMFWYRQDPGLGLRLIYFSYDVKMKEKGDIPEGYSVSREKKERFSLILESASTNQTSMYLCASSFFKGIAGLNEQFFGPGTRLTVL.

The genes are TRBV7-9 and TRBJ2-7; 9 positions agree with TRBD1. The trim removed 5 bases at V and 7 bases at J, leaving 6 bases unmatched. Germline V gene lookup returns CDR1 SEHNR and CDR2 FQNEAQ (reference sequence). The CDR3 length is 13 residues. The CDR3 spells CASSTGQGREQYF. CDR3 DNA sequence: TGTGCCAGCAGCACAGGACAGGGGAGGGAGCAGTACTTC.

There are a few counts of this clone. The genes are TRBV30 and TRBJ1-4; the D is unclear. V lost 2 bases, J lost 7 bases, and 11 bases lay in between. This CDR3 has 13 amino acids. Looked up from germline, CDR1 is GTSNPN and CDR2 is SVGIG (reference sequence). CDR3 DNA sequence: TGTGCCTGGAGTCGCGGGCTGAGTGAAAAACTGTTTTTT. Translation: CAWSRGLSEKLFF.

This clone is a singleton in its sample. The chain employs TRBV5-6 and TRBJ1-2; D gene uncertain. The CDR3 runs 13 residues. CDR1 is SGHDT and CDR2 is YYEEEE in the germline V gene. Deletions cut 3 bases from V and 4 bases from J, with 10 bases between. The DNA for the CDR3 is TGTGCCAGCAGCTCCACGACTACCTATGGCTACACCTTC. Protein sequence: CASSSTTTYGYTF.

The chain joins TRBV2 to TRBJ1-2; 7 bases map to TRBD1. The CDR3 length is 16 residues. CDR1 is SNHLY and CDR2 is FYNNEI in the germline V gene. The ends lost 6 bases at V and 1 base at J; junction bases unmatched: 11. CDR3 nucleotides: TGTGCCAGCAGAGGGGACAGCGCCGCCCTTAACTATGGCTACACCTTC. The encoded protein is CASRGDSAALNYGYTF.

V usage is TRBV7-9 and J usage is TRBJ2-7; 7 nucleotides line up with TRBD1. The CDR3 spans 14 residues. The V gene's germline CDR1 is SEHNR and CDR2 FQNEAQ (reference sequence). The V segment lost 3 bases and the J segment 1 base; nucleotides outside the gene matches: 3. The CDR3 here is CASSFLDRSYEQYF. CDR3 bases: TGTGCCAGCAGCTTTTTGGACAGGTCCTACGAGCAGTACTTC.

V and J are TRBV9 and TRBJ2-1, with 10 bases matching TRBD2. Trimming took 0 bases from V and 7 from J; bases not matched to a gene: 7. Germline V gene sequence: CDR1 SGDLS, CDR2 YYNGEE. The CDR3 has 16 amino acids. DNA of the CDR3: TGTGCCAGCAGCGTAGGGTTTAGCGGGAGGTTGAATGAGCAGTTCTTC. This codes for CASSVGFSGRLNEQFF.

CDR3 loop: CASSSDRIHGYTF. CDR3 in DNA: TGCGCCAGCAGCTCTGACAGGATTCATGGCTACACCTTC. The chain couples TRBV5-1 to TRBJ1-2; D may be TRBD1 (6 bases). CDR1 and CDR2 (germline): SGHRS, YFSETQ. There are 13 residues in the CDR3. Between the trimmed V and J ends, which lost 3 bases and 6 bases, there was a span of 12 bases.

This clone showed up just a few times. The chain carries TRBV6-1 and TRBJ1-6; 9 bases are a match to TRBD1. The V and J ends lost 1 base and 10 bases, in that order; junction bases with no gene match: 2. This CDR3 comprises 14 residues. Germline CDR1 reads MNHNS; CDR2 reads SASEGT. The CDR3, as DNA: TGTGCCAGCAGTGAAGGACAGGGGGGCTCACCCCTCCACTTT. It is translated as CASSEGQGGSPLHF.

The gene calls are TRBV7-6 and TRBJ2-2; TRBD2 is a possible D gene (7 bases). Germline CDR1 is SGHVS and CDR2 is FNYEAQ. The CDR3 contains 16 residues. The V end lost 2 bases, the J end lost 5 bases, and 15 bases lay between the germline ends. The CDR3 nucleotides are TGTGCCAGCAGCTTATCGGGGGGCGAGGCAACCGGGGAGCTGTTTTTT. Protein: CASSLSGGEATGELFF.

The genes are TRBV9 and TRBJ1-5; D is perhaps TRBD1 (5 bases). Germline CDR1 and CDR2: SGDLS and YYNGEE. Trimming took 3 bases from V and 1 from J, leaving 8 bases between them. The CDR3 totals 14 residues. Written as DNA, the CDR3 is TGTGCCAGCAGCGGGGGGGGGAGCAATCAGCCCCAGCATTTT. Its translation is CASSGGGSNQPQHF. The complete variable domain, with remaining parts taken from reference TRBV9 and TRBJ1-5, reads DSGVTQTPKHLITATGQRVTLRCSPRSGDLSVYWYQQSLDQGLQFLIQYYNGEERAKGNILERFSAQQFPDLHSELNLSSLELGDSALYFCASSGGGSNQPQHFGDGTRLSIL.

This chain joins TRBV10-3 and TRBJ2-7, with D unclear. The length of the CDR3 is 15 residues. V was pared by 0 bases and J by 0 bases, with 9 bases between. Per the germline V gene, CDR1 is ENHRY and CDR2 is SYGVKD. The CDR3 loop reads CAISESGDSSYEQYF. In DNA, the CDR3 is TGTGCCATCAGTGAGTCAGGAGACTCCTCCTACGAGCAGTACTTC.

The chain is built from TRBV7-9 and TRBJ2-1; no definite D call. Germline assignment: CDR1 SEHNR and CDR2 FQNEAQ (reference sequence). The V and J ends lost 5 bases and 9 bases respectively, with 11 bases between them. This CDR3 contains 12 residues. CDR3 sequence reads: CASSPQQPEQFF. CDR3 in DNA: TGTGCCAGCAGCCCACAGCAGCCTGAGCAGTTCTTC. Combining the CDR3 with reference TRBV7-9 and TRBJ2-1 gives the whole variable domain DTGVSQNPRHKITKRGQNVTFRCDPISEHNRLYWYRQTLGQGPEFLTYFQNEAQLEKSRLLSDRFSAERPKGSFSTLEIQRTEQGDSAMYLCASSPQQPEQFFGPGTRLTVL.

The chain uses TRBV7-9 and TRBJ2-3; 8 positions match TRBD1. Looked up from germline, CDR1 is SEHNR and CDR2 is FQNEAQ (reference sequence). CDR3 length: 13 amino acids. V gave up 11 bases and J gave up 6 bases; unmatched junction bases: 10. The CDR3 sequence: CAGDRRGGDTQYF. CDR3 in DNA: TGTGCCGGGGACAGGAGAGGGGGCGATACGCAGTATTTT.

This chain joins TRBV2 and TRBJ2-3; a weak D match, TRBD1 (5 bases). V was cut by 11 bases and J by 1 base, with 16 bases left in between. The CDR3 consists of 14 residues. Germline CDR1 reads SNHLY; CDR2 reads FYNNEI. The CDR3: CALNWGLRTDTQYF. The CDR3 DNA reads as TGTGCCCTTAATTGGGGCCTTCGCACAGATACGCAGTATTTT.

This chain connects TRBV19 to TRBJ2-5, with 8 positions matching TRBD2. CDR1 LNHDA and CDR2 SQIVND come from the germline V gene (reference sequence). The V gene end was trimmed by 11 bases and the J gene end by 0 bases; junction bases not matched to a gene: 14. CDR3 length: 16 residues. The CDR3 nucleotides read TGTGCCTCGAGTCGGGGGCGGGGGGCAAACCAAGAGACCCAGTACTTC. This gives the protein CASSRGRGANQETQYF.

The CDR3 sequence: CASSQDRGGSPYEQYF. In DNA, the CDR3 is TGCGCCAGCAGCCAAGATCGGGGCGGGAGCCCCTACGAGCAGTACTTC. V and J are TRBV4-1 and TRBJ2-7, with 7 bases identical to TRBD2. CDR3 length: 16 residues. Trimming cost V 0 bases and J 2 bases; bases outside gene matches: 7. The germline gives CDR1 MGHRA, CDR2 YSYEKL.

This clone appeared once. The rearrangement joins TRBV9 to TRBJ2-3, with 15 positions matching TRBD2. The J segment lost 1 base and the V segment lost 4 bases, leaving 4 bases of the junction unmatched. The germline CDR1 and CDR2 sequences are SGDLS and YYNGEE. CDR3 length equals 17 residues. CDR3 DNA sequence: TGTGCCAGCAGCACCAGGACTAGCGGGGGGGGCACAGATACGCAGTATTTT. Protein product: CASSTRTSGGGTDTQYF.